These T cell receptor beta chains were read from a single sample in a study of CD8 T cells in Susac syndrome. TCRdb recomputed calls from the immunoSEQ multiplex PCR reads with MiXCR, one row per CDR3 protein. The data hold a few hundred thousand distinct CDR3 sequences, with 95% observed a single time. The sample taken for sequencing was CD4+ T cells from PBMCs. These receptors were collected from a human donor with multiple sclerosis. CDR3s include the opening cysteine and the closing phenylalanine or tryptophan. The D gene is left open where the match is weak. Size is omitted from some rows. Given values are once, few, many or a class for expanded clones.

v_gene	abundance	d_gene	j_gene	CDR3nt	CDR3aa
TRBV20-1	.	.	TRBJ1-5	TGCAGTGCTAGCTTTCCAGAGGGAGAGGATAATAGCAATCAGCCCCAGCATTTT	CSASFPEGEDNSNQPQHF
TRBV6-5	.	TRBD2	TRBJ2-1	TGTGCCAGCAGTTACAGCGGTCCAGCGGGAGGGGGGAGGAATGAGCAGTTCTTC	CASSYSGPAGGGRNEQFF
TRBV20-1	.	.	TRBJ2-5	TGCAGTGCTAGAAGGTCGGGGAACTTCATGACAGAGACCCAGTACTTC	CSARRSGNFMTETQYF
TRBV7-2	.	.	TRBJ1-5	TGTGCCAGCAGCCTACGACAGCATCAGCCCCAGCATTTT	CASSLRQHQPQHF
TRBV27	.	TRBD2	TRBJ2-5	TGTGCCAGCAGTCCCTTTAGCGGGAGGGCCGGAGAGACCCAGTACTTC	CASSPFSGRAGETQYF
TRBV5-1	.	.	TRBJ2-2	TGCGCCAGCAACCAAGGGCACACCGGGGAGCTGTTTTTT	CASNQGHTGELFF
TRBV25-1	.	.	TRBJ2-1	TGTGCCAGCAGTGAATTCGCTGGCCAGGCTGGATACAATGAGCAGTTCTTC	CASSEFAGQAGYNEQFF
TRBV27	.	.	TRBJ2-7	TGTGCCAGCAGTCCTCAGGGGCGGTCCTACGAGCAGTACTTC	CASSPQGRSYEQYF
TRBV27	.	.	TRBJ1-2	TGTGCCAGCAGTTCGGACGGTGGGGGCTACACCTTC	CASSSDGGGYTF
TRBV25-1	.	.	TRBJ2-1	TGTGCCAGCAGTCCAGCAGGGTCGTTCAATGAGCAGTTCTTC	CASSPAGSFNEQFF
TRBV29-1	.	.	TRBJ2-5	TGCAGCGGATCGCCGGGCCTTAAAGAGACCCAGTACTTC	CSGSPGLKETQYF
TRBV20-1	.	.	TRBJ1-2	TGCAGTGCTAGAGATTATGGGGGAGGCTACACCTTC	CSARDYGGGYTF
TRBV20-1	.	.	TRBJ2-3	TGCAGTGCTAGAGAAAACACAGATACGCAGTATTTT	CSARENTDTQYF
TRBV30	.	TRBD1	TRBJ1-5	TGTGCCTGGAGAGGGGACAGAAGGCAGCCCCAGCATTTT	CAWRGDRRQPQHF
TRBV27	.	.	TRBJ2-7	TGTGCCAGCAGTTCTCCAGGGGAATACGAGCAGTACTTC	CASSSPGEYEQYF
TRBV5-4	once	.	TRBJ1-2	TGTGCCAGCAGCTTGGAATGGAACTATGGCTACACCTTC	CASSLEWNYGYTF
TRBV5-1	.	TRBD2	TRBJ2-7	TGCGCCAGCAGCTCCGGGACGGGAGGGCTCGAGCAGTACTTC	CASSSGTGGLEQYF
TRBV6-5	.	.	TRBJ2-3	TGTGCCAGCAGCCTACTCGGAGCTGGGAGAGGAGATACGCAGTATTTT	CASSLLGAGRGDTQYF
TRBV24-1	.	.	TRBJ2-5	TGTGCCACCAGTGATTCGGCAACCTCGGGAGAGACCCAGTACTTC	CATSDSATSGETQYF
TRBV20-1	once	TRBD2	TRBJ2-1	TGCAGTGCTCCTGGGACTAGTAACCATGAGCAGTTCTTC	CSAPGTSNHEQFF
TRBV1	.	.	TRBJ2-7	TGCACCAGCAGCCAAGTCTCCGGGACAGACAACTACGAGCAGTACTTC	CTSSQVSGTDNYEQYF
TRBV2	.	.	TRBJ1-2	TGTGCCAGCAGTGAGGCGGGTAACTATGGCTACACCTTC	CASSEAGNYGYTF
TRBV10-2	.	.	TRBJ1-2	TGCGCCAGCAGTGAGCTGGCCTTC	CASSELAF
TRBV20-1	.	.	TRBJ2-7	TGCAGTGCTAGTCTGGGGGCCTACGAGCAGTACTTC	CSASLGAYEQYF
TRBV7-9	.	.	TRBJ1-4	TGTGCCAGCAGCTTAGTCGCCGTCGGGATCACAACTAATGAAAAACTGTTTTTT	CASSLVAVGITTNEKLFF
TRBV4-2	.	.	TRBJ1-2	TGTGCCAGCAGCCAAGAGCAAGGCCTTTTCCATGGCTACACCTTC	CASSQEQGLFHGYTF
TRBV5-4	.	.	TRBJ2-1	TGTGCCACCGGGGGAGGTGGGGCGCCGGGCAATGAGCAGTTCTTC	CATGGGGAPGNEQFF
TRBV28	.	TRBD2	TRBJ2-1	TGTGCCAGCAGTTTAGGGGGACTAGCAAATGAGCAGTTCTTC	CASSLGGLANEQFF
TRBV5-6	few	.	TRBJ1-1	TGTGCCAGCAGCTTGTGGTCGACTGAAGCTTTCTTT	CASSLWSTEAFF
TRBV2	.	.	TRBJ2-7	TGTGCCAGCAGTGAAGCGCGCTCGCCGCCCTACGAGCAGTACTTC	CASSEARSPPYEQYF
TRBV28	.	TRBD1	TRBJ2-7	TGTGCCAGCAGTTCTGGACAGGGTAACTACGAGCAGTACTTC	CASSSGQGNYEQYF
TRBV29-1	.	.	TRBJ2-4	TGCAGCGCTTCTGCGACAGTACCCTCTGCCAAAAACATTCAGTACTTC	CSASATVPSAKNIQYF
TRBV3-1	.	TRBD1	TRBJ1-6	TGTGCCAGCAGCTCTCGGGGACAGCCGAGTTCACCCCTCCACTTT	CASSSRGQPSSPLHF
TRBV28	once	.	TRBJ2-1	TGTGCCAGCAGTTTATACCCCGGCAGGGGTGAGCAGTTCTTC	CASSLYPGRGEQFF
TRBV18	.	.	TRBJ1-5	TGTGCCAGCTCCGGGGCGGGGGATCAGCCCCAGCATTTT	CASSGAGDQPQHF
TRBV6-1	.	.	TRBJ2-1	TGTGCCAGCAGTGAAGCGCGGGTCCCCAACCGCTACAATGAGCAGTTCTTC	CASSEARVPNRYNEQFF
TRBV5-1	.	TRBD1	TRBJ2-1	TGCGCCAGCGGACAGGGGTTTGAGCAGTTCTTC	CASGQGFEQFF
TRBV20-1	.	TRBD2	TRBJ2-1	TGCAGTGCTACCCCAGCGGGAGGGCCATGGGAGCAGTTCTTC	CSATPAGGPWEQFF
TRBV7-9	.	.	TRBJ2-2	TGTGCCAGCAGCCGTGGCGAGGGAGGGGGCACCGGGGAGCTGTTTTTT	CASSRGEGGGTGELFF
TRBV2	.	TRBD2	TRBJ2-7	TGTGCCAGCAAACTAGCGGGATATGACTACGAGCAGTACTTC	CASKLAGYDYEQYF
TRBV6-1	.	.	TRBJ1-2	TGTGCCAGCAGCGCAAGGGGGGCGCCGGATGGCTACACCTTC	CASSARGAPDGYTF
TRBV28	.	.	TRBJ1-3	TGTGCCAGCAGTTTGGAAAGGCGCCGTGGAAACACCATATATTTT	CASSLERRRGNTIYF